These T cell receptor beta chains were read from a single sample in a study of blood T cell repertoires in COVID-19. Profiling relied on immunoSEQ multiplex PCR, and the TCRdb table lists in-frame clones only, not all of them. The sample contains about 40,000 clones, about 85% of which appear only once. Sequenced input: peripheral blood. The receptors derive from a man aged 45-60 years in a cohort sampled during active COVID-19. Both conserved end residues are part of each CDR3. The order of the fields is V gene, D gene, J gene, clone size, CDR3 protein, CDR3 DNA. A D gene is named only where the DNA matches it firmly. The size entry is marked missing in some rows and otherwise reads once, few, many or a size class.

>TRBV30|.|TRBJ1-5|once
CAWSVLNQPQHF
TGTGCCTGGAGTGTACTCAATCAGCCCCAGCATTTT
>TRBV30|.|TRBJ1-1|.
CAWSAGLANTEAFF
TGTGCCTGGAGTGCAGGGTTGGCGAACACTGAAGCTTTCTTT
>TRBV18|.|TRBJ2-1|.
CASSLFTQAGYNEQFF
TGTGCCAGCTCACTCTTCACCCAGGCAGGCTACAATGAGCAGTTCTTC
>TRBV7-9|TRBD1|TRBJ2-5|once
CASSYARTGGGGRQETQYF
TGTGCCAGCAGCTACGCCCGGACAGGGGGCGGAGGGCGCCAAGAGACCCAGTACTTC
>TRBV7-8|.|TRBJ1-1|.
CASSPDAGTNTEAFF
TGTGCCAGCAGCCCAGATGCGGGCACGAACACTGAAGCTTTCTTT
>TRBV4-2|TRBD2|TRBJ2-3|.
CASSQGPPSGGRTDTQYF
TGTGCCAGCAGCCAAGGGCCCCCTAGCGGGGGACGCACAGATACGCAGTATTTT
>TRBV6-4|.|TRBJ2-1|.
CASEDSPVYDEQFF
TGTGCCAGCGAGGACAGCCCCGTGTACGATGAGCAGTTCTTC
>TRBV4-1|TRBD1|TRBJ1-5|.
CASSPGQGAGQPQHF
TGCGCCAGCAGCCCGGGACAGGGGGCTGGTCAGCCCCAGCATTTT
>TRBV5-4|.|TRBJ2-4|once
CASSLVGDLAKNIQYF
TGTGCCAGCAGCTTGGTCGGAGACCTCGCCAAAAACATTCAGTACTTC
>TRBV30|TRBD2|TRBJ2-7|.
CAWALSAGFYEQYF
TGTGCCTGGGCCCTTTCAGCGGGATTCTACGAGCAGTACTTC
>TRBV24-1|TRBD2|TRBJ2-1|.
CATSDGTSGSAEQFF
TGTGCCACCAGTGATGGGACTAGCGGGAGTGCTGAGCAGTTCTTC
>TRBV11-3|TRBD2|TRBJ2-2|.
CASSERDSKAAGELFF
TGTGCCAGCAGCGAGCGGGACTCCAAGGCGGCTGGGGAGCTGTTTTTT